This T cell receptor (beta chain) was identified in a study of Graves' ophthalmopathy and Graves' hyperthyroidism. Whole-study context: Hyperthyroidism was considered stable when no ophthalmopathy appeared within 18 months of follow-up.

Study-wide results and limits: Most clonotypes expanded in thyroid above 0.001 frequency were present in blood too.

The authors amplified TCR beta CDR3 regions, and they did so from RNA transcripts for repertoire sequencing. In the first round, RT-PCR was carried out with HTBI primers, and a multiplex PCR formed the second round. TCRdb re-analysed the multiplex PCR reads in MiXCR, keeping a single row per CDR3 protein. The table shows 500,000 to 600,000 distinct CDR3 sequences, with just under 40% occurring only once. As regards this clonotype: Its target is unknown.

Hyperthyroidism patients were newly diagnosed, ill under 2 months, and aged 18 to 65 years. The CDR3 contains 10 residues. Germline V gene data show CDR1 as SQVTM and CDR2 as ANQGSEA. The germline V and J ends were trimmed by 3 bases and 14 bases, with 8 bases remaining between them. The V gene is TRBV29-1, the J gene TRBJ1-6; D may be TRBD1 (6 bases). The receptor was derived from an adult man with Graves' hyperthyroidism. The sequenced material came from peripheral blood or thyroid tissue (not recorded which). CDR3 protein: CSVDGDTLHF. The CDR3 DNA sequence: TGCAGCGTTGACGGGGACACCCTCCACTTT.